Below, 5 T cell receptor beta chains from the same sample are listed, as sequenced in a study of brain T cells in children with intractable seizures. Assay used: immunoSEQ multiplex PCR; TCRdb lists only in-frame clones, some missing. This repertoire shows 70,000 to 85,000 clones, approximately 90% found once; its top ten account for less than 30%. The sample in question was peripheral blood, obtained at surgery. The receptor set was obtained from a girl aged 2-15 years with Rasmussen encephalitis and intractable seizures.

The chain carries TRBV6-5 and TRBJ2-3; 7 bases map to TRBD1. The germline gives CDR1 MNHEY, CDR2 SVGAGI. This CDR3 has 12 amino acids. Trimming took 8 bases from V and 4 from J; bases not matched to a gene: 3. DNA of the CDR3: TGTGCCAGCCGAGGGGGCTCAGATACGCAGTATTTT. The encoded protein is CASRGGSDTQYF.

The gene calls are TRBV9 and TRBJ2-5; 7 nucleotides line up with TRBD2. Germline CDR1 is SGDLS and CDR2 is YYNGEE. CDR3 length equals 15 residues. V gave up 0 bases and J gave up 3 bases; unmatched junction bases: 5. The CDR3 loop reads CASSVAGGTEETQYF. For the CDR3, the DNA is TGTGCCAGCAGCGTAGCGGGGGGAACAGAAGAGACCCAGTACTTC.

This clone was observed once. This sequence joins TRBV5-6 and TRBJ2-1, with unresolved D. Germline V gene data show CDR1 as SGHDT and CDR2 as YYEEEE. With 4 bases removed from V and 7 bases from J, the gap between germline ends came to 6 bases. The CDR3 extends over 11 amino acids. The CDR3 nucleotides are TGTGCCAGCAGCAGAGGAAATGAGCAGTTCTTC. Translated: CASSRGNEQFF. Supplemented by reference TRBV5-6 and TRBJ2-1, the full variable domain reads DAGVTQSPTHLIKTRGQQVTLRCSPKSGHDTVSWYQQALGQGPQFIFQYYEEEERQRGNFPDRFSGHQFPNYSSELNVNALLLGDSALYLCASSRGNEQFFGPGTRLTVL.

The rearrangement uses TRBV11-3 and TRBJ1-1, with 8 bases aligning to TRBD1. CDR1 and CDR2 (germline): SGHNT, YENEEA. This CDR3 is 13 amino acids long. V was pared by 4 bases and J by 8 bases, with 6 bases of the junction left unmatched. CDR3 coding DNA: TGTGCCAGCAGCTATCAACCAGGGGGCGAAGCTTTCTTT. Protein sequence: CASSYQPGGEAFF.

This clone came up once. The chain employs TRBV28 and TRBJ1-1; D is possibly TRBD1 (5 bases). The CDR3 is 14 residues long. Germline V gives CDR1 MDHEN, CDR2 SYDVKM. Trimming stripped 5 bases from V and 10 bases from J, with 20 bases between. The CDR3 protein is CASSGHDPPKRAFF. CDR3 bases: TGTGCCAGCAGTGGACACGACCCCCCCAAGCGAGCTTTCTTT.